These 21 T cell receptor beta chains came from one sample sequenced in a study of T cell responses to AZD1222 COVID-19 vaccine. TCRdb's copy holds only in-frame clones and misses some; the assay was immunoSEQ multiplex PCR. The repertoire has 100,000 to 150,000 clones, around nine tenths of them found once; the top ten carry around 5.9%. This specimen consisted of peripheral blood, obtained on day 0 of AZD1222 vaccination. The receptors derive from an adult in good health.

The CDR3 here is CASSAGGDSYGYTF. CDR3 DNA sequence: TGCGCCAGCAGCGCGGGAGGGGACAGCTATGGCTACACCTTC. V and J are TRBV5-1 and TRBJ1-2, with 7 bases that match TRBD1. With 4 bases clipped from V and 4 bases from J, the junction kept 7 bases outside the gene matches. This CDR3 spans 14 amino acids. Germline CDR1 is SGHRS and CDR2 is YFSETQ.

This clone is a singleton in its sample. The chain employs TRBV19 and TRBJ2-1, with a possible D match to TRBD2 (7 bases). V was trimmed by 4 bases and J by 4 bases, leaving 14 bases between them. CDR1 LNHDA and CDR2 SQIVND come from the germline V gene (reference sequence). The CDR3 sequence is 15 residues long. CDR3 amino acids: CASSRSGGAYNEQFF. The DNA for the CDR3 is TGTGCCAGTAGTAGGTCGGGGGGCGCTTACAATGAGCAGTTCTTC.

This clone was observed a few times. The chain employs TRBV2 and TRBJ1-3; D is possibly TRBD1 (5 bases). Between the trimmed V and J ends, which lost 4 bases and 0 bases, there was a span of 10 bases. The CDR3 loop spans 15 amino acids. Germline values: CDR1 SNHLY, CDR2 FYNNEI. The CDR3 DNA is TGTGCCAGCAGTGGGAGGGACCCCTCTGGAAACACCATATATTTT. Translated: CASSGRDPSGNTIYF.

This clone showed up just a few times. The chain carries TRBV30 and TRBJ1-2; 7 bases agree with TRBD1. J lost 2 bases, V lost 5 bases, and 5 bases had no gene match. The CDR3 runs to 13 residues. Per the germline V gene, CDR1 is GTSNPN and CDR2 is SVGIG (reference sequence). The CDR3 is CAWAGGYNYGYTF. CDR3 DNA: TGTGCCTGGGCAGGGGGGTACAACTATGGCTACACCTTC.

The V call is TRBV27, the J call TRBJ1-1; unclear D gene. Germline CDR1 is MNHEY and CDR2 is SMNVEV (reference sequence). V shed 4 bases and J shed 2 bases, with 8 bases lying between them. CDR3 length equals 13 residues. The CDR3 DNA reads TGTGCCAGCAGTTCGACCAGAAACACTGAAGCTTTCTTT. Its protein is CASSSTRNTEAFF.

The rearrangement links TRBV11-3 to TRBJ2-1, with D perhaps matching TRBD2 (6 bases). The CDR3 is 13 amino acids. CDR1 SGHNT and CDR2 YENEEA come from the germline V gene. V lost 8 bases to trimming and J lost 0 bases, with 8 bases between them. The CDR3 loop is CASAGSSYNEQFF. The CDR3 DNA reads TGTGCCAGCGCGGGGAGCTCCTACAATGAGCAGTTCTTC.

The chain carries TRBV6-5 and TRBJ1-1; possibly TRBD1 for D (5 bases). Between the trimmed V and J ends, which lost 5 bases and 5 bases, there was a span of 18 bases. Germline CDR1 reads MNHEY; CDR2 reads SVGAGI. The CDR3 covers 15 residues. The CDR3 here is CASSTRQGSRTEAFF. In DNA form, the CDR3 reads TGTGCCAGCAGTACCCGGCAGGGCAGTCGGACTGAAGCTTTCTTT.

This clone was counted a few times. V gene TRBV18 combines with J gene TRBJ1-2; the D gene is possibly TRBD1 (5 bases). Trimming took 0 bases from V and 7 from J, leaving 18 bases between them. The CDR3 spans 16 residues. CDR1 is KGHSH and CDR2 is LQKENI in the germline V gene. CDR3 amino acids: CASSPPSRDLGGGYTF. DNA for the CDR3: TGTGCCAGCTCACCACCTTCCCGGGACCTCGGTGGTGGCTACACCTTC.

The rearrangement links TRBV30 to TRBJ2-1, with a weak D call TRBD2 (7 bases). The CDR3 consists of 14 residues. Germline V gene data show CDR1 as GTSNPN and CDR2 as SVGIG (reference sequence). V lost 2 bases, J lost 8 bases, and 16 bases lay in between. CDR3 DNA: TGTGCCTGGAGTTCGGGCGGGGGCAAGTATGAGCAGTTCTTC. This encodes CAWSSGGGKYEQFF.

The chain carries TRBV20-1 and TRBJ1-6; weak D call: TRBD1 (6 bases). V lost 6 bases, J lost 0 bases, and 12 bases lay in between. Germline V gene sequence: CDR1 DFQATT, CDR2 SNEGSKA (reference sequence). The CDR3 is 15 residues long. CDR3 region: CSASAGDSYNSPLHF. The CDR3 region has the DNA TGCAGTGCGAGTGCAGGGGACTCCTATAATTCACCCCTCCACTTT.

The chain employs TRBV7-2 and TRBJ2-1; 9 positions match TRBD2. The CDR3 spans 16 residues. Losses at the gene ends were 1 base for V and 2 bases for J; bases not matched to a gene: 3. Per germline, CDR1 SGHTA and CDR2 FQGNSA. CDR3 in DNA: TGTGCCAGCAGCTTAGGGGCGGGGGGGCCCTACAATGAGCAGTTCTTC. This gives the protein CASSLGAGGPYNEQFF. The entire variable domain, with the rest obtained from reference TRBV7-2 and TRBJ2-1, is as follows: GAGVSQSPSNKVTEKGKDVELRCDPISGHTALYWYRQSLGQGLEFLIYFQGNSAPDKSGLPSDRFSAERTGGSVSTLTIQRTQQEDSAVYLCASSLGAGGPYNEQFFGPGTRLTVL.

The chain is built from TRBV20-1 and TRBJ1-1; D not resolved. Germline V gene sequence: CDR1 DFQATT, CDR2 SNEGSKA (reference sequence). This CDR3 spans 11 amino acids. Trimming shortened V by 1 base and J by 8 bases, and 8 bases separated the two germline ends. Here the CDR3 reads CSARGSREAFF. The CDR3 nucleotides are TGCAGTGCTAGAGGCAGCAGAGAAGCTTTCTTT.

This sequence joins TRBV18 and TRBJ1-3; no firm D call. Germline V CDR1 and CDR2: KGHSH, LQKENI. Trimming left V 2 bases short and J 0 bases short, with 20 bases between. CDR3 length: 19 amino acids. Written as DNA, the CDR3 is TGTGCCAGCTCACCAACTCTACATAATTCAGCCTCCTCTGGAAACACCATATATTTT. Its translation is CASSPTLHNSASSGNTIYF.

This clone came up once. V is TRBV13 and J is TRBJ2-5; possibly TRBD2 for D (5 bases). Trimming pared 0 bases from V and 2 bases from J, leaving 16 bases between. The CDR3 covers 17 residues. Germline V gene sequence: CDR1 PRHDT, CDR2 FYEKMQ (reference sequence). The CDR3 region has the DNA TGTGCCAGCAGCTTAGGGGGTAGGACTCCCCTTCAAGAGACCCAGTACTTC. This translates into CASSLGGRTPLQETQYF. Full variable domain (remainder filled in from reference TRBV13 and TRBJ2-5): AAGVIQSPRHLIKEKRETATLKCYPIPRHDTVYWYQQGPGQDPQFLISFYEKMQSDKGSIPDRFSAQQFSDYHSELNMSSLELGDSALYFCASSLGGRTPLQETQYFGPGTRLLVL.

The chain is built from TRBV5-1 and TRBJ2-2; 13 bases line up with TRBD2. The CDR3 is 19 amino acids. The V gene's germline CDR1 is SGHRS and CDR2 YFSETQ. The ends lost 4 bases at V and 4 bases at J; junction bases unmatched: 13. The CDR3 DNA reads TGCGCCAGCAGCCCGCGGACTAGCGGGGGCCCTCAGGGCACCGGGGAGCTGTTTTTT. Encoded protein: CASSPRTSGGPQGTGELFF.

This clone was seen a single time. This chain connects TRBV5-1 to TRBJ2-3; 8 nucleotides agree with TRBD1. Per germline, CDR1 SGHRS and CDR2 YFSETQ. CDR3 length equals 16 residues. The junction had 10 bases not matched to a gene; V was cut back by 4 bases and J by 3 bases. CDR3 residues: CASSQRGQGATDTQYF. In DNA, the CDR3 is TGCGCCAGCAGCCAGAGGGGGCAGGGGGCAACAGATACGCAGTATTTT.

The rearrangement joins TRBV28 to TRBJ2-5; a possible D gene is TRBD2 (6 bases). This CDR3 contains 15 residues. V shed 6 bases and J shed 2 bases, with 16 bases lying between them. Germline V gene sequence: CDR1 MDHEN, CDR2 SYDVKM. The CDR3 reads CASSPEGFGQETQYF. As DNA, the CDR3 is TGTGCCAGCAGCCCGGAGGGATTCGGGCAAGAGACCCAGTACTTC.

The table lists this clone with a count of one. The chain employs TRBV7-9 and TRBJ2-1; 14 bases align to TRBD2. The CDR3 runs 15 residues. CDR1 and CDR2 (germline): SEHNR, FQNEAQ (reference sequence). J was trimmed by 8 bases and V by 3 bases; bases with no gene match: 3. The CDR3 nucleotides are TGTGCCAGCAGCTTGACTAGCGGGGGGGCGGATGAGCAGTTCTTC. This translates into CASSLTSGGADEQFF.

CDR3 nucleotides: TGTGCCAGCAGCTTTTTAGGCGAATTGGGTAACGAGCAGTACTTC. Translation gives CASSFLGELGNEQYF. The chain has TRBV7-3 and TRBJ2-7; D gene uncertain. This CDR3 has 15 amino acids. Trimming cost V 3 bases and J 5 bases, with 17 bases left between them. Germline lookup yields CDR1 SGHTA and CDR2 FQGTGA. Full variable domain (rest looked up from reference TRBV7-3 and TRBJ2-7): GAGVSQTPSNKVTEKGKYVELRCDPISGHTALYWYRQSLGQGPEFLIYFQGTGAADDSGLPNDRFFAVRPEGSVSTLKIQRTERGDSAVYLCASSFLGELGNEQYFGPGTRLTVT.

The CDR3 region is CASSMVEGLGNQPQHF. The CDR3, as DNA: TGTGCCAGTAGTATGGTTGAGGGTTTAGGCAATCAGCCCCAGCATTTT. V usage is TRBV19 and J usage is TRBJ1-5; D gene uncertain. Trimming stripped 3 bases from V and 2 bases from J, with 14 bases between. The CDR3 extends over 16 amino acids. Germline V CDR1 and CDR2: LNHDA, SQIVND (reference sequence).

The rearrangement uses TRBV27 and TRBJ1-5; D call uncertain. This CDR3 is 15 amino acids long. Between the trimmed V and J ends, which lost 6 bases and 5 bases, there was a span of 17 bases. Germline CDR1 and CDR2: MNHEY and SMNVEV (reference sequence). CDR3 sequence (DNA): TGTGCCAGCAGCCCTTATCGTAACGGCCATCAGCCCCAGCATTTT. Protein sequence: CASSPYRNGHQPQHF.